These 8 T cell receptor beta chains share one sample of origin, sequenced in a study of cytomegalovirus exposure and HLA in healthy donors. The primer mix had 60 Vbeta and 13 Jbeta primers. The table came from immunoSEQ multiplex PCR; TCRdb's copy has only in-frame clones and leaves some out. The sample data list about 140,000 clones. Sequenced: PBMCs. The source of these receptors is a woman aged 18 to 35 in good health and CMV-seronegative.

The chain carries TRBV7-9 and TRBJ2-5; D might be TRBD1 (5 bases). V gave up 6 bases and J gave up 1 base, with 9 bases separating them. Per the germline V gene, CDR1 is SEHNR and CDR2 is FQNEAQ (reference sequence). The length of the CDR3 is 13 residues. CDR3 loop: CASSLGVQETQYF. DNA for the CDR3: TGTGCCAGCAGTCTAGGGGTCCAAGAGACCCAGTACTTC.

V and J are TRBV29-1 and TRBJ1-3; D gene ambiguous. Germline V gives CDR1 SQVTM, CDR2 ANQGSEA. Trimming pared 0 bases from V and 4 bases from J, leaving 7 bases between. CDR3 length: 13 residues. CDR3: CSVEDYLGNTIYF. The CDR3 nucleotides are TGCAGCGTTGAAGATTATTTAGGAAACACCATATATTTT.

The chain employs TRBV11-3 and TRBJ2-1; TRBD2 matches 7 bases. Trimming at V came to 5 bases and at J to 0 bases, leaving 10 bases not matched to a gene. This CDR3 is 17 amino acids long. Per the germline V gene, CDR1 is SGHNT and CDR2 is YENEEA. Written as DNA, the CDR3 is TGTGCCAGCAGCGGGAGGGTAGCGATGAGCTCCTACAATGAGCAGTTCTTC. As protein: CASSGRVAMSSYNEQFF.

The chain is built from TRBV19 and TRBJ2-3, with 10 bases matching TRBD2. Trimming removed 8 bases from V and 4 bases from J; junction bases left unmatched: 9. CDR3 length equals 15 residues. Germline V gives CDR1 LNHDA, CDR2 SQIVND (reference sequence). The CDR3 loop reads CASGQREGLADTQYF. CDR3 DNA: TGTGCCAGTGGGCAGCGGGAGGGCCTCGCAGATACGCAGTATTTT.

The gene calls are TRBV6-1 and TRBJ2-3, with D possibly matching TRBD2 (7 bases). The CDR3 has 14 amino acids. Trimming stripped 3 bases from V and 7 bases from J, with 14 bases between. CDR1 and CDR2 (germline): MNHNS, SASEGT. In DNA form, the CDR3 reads TGTGCCAGCAGTGAGGCGGGGGCGTTAAATACGCAGTATTTT. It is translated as CASSEAGALNTQYF.

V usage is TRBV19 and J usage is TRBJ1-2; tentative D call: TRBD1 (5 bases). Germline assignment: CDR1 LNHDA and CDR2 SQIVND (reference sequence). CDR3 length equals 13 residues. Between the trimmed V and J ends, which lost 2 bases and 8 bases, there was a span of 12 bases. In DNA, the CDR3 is TGTGCCAGTAGTATAAGGGAGGGGTCGGGCTACACCTTC. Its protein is CASSIREGSGYTF.

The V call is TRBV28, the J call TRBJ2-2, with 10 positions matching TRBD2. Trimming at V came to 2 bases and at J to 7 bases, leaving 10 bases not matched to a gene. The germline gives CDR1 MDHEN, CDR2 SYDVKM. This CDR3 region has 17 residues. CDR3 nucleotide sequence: TGTGCCAGCAGTTTAGTACGGGCTAGCGGGAGAATCGGGGAGCTGTTTTTT. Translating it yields CASSLVRASGRIGELFF.

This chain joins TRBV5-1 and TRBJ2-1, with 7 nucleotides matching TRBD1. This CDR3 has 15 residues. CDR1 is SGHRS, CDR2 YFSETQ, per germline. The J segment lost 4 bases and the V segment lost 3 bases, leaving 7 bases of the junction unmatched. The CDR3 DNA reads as TGCGCCAGCAGCTCCTCGGGACAGTCTTACAATGAGCAGTTCTTC. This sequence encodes CASSSSGQSYNEQFF.